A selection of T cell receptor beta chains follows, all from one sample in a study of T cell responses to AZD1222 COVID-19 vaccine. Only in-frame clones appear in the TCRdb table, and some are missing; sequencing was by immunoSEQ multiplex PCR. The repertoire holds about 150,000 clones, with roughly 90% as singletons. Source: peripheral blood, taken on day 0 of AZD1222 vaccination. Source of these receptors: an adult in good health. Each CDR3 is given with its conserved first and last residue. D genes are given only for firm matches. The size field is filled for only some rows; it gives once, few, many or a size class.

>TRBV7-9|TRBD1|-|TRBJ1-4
TGTGCCAGCAGCTCACCACGACAGGGGAGGGATGAAAAACTGTTTTTT
CASSSPRQGRDEKLFF
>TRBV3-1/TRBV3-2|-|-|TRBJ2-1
TGTGCCAGCAGCCAAGCAAATCCGGGAGATACGGGAACAGGGTTCACCTACAATGAGCAGTTCTTC
CASSQANPGDTGTGFTYNEQFF
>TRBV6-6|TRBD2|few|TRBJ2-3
TGTGCCAGCAGTCAGGACCCCCCTTTTAGCGGGAGTAGGGATACGCAGTATTTT
CASSQDPPFSGSRDTQYF
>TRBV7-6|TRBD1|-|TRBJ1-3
TGTGCCAGCAGCTTAGTGGGACAGGCCTCTGGAAACACCATATATTTT
CASSLVGQASGNTIYF
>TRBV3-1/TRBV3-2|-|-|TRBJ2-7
TGTGCCAGCACCTCGGGACCACCACGCTACGAGCAGTACTTC
CASTSGPPRYEQYF
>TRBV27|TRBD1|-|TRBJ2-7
TGTGCCAGCGGCGACAGGGTCTACGAGCAGTACTTC
CASGDRVYEQYF
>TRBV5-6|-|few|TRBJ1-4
TGTGCCAGCAGTTCCGAGTGGGCAACTAATGAAAAACTGTTTTTT
CASSSEWATNEKLFF
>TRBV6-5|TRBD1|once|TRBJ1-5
TGTGCCAGCAGGACAGGGAATAGCAATCAGCCCCAGCATTTT
CASRTGNSNQPQHF
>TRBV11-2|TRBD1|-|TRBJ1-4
TGTGCCAGCAGCCCTGTGACAGGGAGGCCTAATGAAAAACTGTTTTTT
CASSPVTGRPNEKLFF
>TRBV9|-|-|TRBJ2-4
TGTGCCAGCAGCGTAGATAATATGGGGGGAGTCAGAAACATTCAGTACTTC
CASSVDNMGGVRNIQYF
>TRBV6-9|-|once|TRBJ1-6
TGTGCCAGCAGCCTAGCGAGGGGAGGGTATTATAATTCACCCCTCCACTTT
CASSLARGGYYNSPLHF
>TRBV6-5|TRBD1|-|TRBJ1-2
TGTGCCAGCAGACTACAGGGGCCCTATGGCTACACCTTC
CASRLQGPYGYTF
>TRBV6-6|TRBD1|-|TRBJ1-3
TGTGCCAGCAGTCAGACAGGGGCAGGAAACACCATATATTTT
CASSQTGAGNTIYF
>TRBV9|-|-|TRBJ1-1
TGTGCCAGCAGCCCCCTGAAGAACACTGAAGCTTTCTTT
CASSPLKNTEAFF
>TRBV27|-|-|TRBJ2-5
TGTGCCACCTCGAGGGGCGGGGGCCGGGAGACCCAGTACTTC
CATSRGGGRETQYF
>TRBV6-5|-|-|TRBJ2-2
TGTGCCAGCAGTTACGACCGGGCTTTGGGTGCCGGGGAGCTGTTTTTT
CASSYDRALGAGELFF
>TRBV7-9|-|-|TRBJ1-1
TGTGCCAGCAGTTTGGGTGGAGGCTTATTCACTGAAGCTTTCTTT
CASSLGGGLFTEAFF
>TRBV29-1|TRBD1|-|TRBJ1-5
TGCAGCGTCGATACAGGGGTCGACCAGCCCCAGCATTTT
CSVDTGVDQPQHF
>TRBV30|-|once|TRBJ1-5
TGTGCCTGGACCCACGGACTGAGCAATCAGCCCCAGCATTTT
CAWTHGLSNQPQHF
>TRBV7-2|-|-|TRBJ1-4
TGTGCCAGCAGCCTTTATCGGGGCGCAACTAATGAAAAACTGTTTTTT
CASSLYRGATNEKLFF
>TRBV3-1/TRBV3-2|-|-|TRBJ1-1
TGTGCCAGCAGTGGAGGGAACAAGGGGCACACTGAAGCTTTCTTT
CASSGGNKGHTEAFF
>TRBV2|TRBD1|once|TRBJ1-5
TGTGCCAGCGCCCCGGGACAGGGGGGTCATCAGCCCCAGCATTTT
CASAPGQGGHQPQHF
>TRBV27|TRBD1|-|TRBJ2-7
TGTGCCAGCAGTTTAGGGCCGGGACAGGGAATCTACGAGCAGTACTTC
CASSLGPGQGIYEQYF
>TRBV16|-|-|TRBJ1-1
TGTGCCAGCAGCCCCGTCGACAGAGGCACTGAAGCTTTCTTT
CASSPVDRGTEAFF
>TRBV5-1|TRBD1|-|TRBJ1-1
TGCGCCAGCAGCCCCGGACAGGGACAGAACACTGAAGCTTTCTTT
CASSPGQGQNTEAFF
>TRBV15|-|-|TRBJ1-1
TGTGCCACCAGCAGAGTTGGCAGGGCCCGTTGGCACACTGAAGCTTTCTTT
CATSRVGRARWHTEAFF
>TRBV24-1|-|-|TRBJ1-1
TGTGCCACCAGTGACCCGCGACCCGCTGAAGCTTTCTTT
CATSDPRPAEAFF
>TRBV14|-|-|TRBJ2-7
TGTGCCAGCAGCCCCCCGAGGACACGAGTTGGGCACGAGCAGTACTTC
CASSPPRTRVGHEQYF
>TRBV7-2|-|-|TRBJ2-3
TGTGCCAGCAGCTTAGGGACACTTGATACGCAGTATTTT
CASSLGTLDTQYF
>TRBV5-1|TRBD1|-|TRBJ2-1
TGCGCCAGCAAATTCGCCGGGACAGGGGATAATGAGCAGTTCTTC
CASKFAGTGDNEQFF
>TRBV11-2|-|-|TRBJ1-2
TGTGCCAGCAGCTTATACGGAGCTACTAAGGTCGGCTACACCTTC
CASSLYGATKVGYTF
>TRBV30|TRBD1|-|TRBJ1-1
TGTGCCTGGAGCCGCGGGACAGTCAACACTGAAGCTTTCTTT
CAWSRGTVNTEAFF
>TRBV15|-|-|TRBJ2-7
TGTGCCACCAGCCTAGACACGGTGGTTGTCGAGCAGTACTTC
CATSLDTVVVEQYF
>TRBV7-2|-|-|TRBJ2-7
TGTGCCAGCAGCTTAGGGGGCCGGCAGAGCTCCTACGAGCAGTACTTC
CASSLGGRQSSYEQYF
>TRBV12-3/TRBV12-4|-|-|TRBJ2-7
TGTGCCAGCAGTTTCATCAGGGCGGACGAGCAGTACTTC
CASSFIRADEQYF
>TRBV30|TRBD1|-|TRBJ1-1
TGTGCCTGGAGTCCGGGCTTCAGGGGGCGGACTGAAGCTTTCTTT
CAWSPGFRGRTEAFF
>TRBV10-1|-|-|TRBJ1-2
TGCGCCAGCAGTGTGGCGGGGACACGGATGGGCTACACCTTC
CASSVAGTRMGYTF
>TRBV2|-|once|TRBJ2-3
TGTGCCAGCACCAGGACTGGAGATACGCAGTATTTT
CASTRTGDTQYF
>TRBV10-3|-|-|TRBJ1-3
TGTGCCATCAGTGCCCGGTCGGGCAGCATTTTCTCTGGAAACACCATATATTTT
CAISARSGSIFSGNTIYF
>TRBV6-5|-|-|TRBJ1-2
TGTGCCAGCAACACCGAGACCGGCGCAGGATTCACCTTC
CASNTETGAGFTF
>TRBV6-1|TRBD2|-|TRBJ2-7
TGTGCCAGCAGTGAGCCCGGGGGGGTCCCCGAGCAGTACTTC
CASSEPGGVPEQYF